In its sample, the clone carrying this TCR beta chain was seen a few times. J was trimmed by 8 bases and V by 4 bases; bases with no gene match: 12. CDR1 SGHVT and CDR2 SQSDAQ come from the germline V gene. CDR3 length equals 16 residues. Time point of the sample: pre-sensitization, week 0. Indicated treatment: therapeutic diphenylcyclopropenone sensitization with weekly scalp DPC. Authors' methods: Counting gave a median of around 89,000 TCRs per sample, with values ranging from about 23,224 to 700,000. One entry per CDR3 protein, called by TCRdb with MiXCR from the RACE reads. Here the V and J calls rest on TCRdb's processing, not on the authors' analysis. The table shows approximately 320,000 distinct CDR3 sequences, with about 5.4% occurring only once. This sample is drawn from a study of human T cells and chemical hapten exposure. About the study: Sensitization used 2% DPC on roughly 2 cm by roughly 2 cm upper inner arm skin.

This sequence originates from a woman aged 18-29 years with alopecia areata. Some clones in this sample may be carry-over from other donors' samples. Sequencing used whole blood, obtained in connection with sensitization to the hapten diphenylcyclopropenone (DPC). This sequence joins TRBV7-4 and TRBJ2-1, with 9 bases matching TRBD1. The CDR3 DNA sequence: TGTGCCAGCAGCTCACTTCCGGGACAGGGCGGGGATGAGCAGTTCTTC. It translates to CASSSLPGQGGDEQFF.